These 3 T cell receptor beta chains were sequenced from one sample in a study of shared clonotypes between healthy human individuals. TCRdb's table, derived via immunoSEQ multiplex PCR, lists solely in-frame clones and lacks some. Of 950,000 to 1,100,000 clones detected, about 70% appear once; the ten largest clones hold roughly 1.5%. The sequencing sample was made of memory CD4+ T cells sorted from blood. The subset: CD45RA-negative fraction. These receptors all come from a man younger than 35 in good health.

This clone was recorded a few times. The sample contains more than one DNA sequence encoding this CDR3. V gene TRBV4-3 combines with J gene TRBJ1-5, with no clear D. V lost 1 base and J 4 bases, leaving 5 bases between the germline ends. This CDR3 spans 13 amino acids. The germline V gene encodes CDR1 LGHNA and CDR2 YSLEER. The CDR3 loop is CASSQGGNQPQHF. In DNA, the CDR3 is TGCGCCAGCAGCCAAGGGGGAAATCAGCCCCAGCATTTT.

The chain combines TRBV7-2 with TRBJ2-3; perhaps TRBD1 as D (6 bases). Germline CDR1 is SGHTA and CDR2 is FQGNSA. Trimming removed 1 base from V and 2 bases from J, with 13 bases in between. The CDR3 has 16 amino acids. In DNA form, the CDR3 reads TGTGCCAGCAGCTTAGATGGAACAGGGCTCACAGATACGCAGTATTTT. Its protein is CASSLDGTGLTDTQYF.

This clone has only one observation. This chain connects TRBV6-1 to TRBJ1-2; 7 bases match TRBD1. V was clipped by 5 bases and J by 6 bases; unmatched bases: 12. This CDR3 spans 15 amino acids. Germline loops: CDR1 MNHNS, CDR2 SASEGT. The CDR3 nucleotides read TGTGCCAGCAGTCGTGACAGGGCCCACACTCATGGCTACACCTTC. As protein: CASSRDRAHTHGYTF.